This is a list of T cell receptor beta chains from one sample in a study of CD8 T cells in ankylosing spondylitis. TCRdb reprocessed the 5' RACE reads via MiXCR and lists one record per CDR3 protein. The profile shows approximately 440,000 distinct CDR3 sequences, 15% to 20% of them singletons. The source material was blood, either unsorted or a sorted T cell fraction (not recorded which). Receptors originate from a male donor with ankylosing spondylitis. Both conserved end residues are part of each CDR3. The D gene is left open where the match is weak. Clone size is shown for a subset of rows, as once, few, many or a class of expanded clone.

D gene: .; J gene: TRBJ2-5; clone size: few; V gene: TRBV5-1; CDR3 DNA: TGCGCCAGCAGCTTGGACTGGGGAAGGGAGACCCAGTACTTC; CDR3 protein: CASSLDWGRETQYF
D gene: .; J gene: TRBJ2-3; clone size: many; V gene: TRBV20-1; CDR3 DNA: TGCAGTCGCCGGGGGTCCAGCACAGATACGCAGTATTTT; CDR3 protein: CSRRGSSTDTQYF
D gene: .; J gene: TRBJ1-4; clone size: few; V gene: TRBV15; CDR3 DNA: TGTGCCACCAGCAGAGTCATGGGCGCAACTAATGAAAAACTGTTTTTT; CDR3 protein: CATSRVMGATNEKLFF
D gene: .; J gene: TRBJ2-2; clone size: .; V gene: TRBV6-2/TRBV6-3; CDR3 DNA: TGTGCCAGCAGTTACGAGGGCCGGAACACCGGGGAGCTGTTTTTT; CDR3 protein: CASSYEGRNTGELFF
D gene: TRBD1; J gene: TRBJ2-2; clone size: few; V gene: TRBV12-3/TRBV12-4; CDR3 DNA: TGTGCCAGCAGTGGGGGACAGGGGGTCCCCGGGGAGCTGTTTTTT; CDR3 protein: CASSGGQGVPGELFF
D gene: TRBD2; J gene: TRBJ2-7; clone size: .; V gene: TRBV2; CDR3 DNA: TGTGCCAGCAGTGTGGGAGCGGGAGGGTCCTACGAGCAGTACTTC; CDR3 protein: CASSVGAGGSYEQYF
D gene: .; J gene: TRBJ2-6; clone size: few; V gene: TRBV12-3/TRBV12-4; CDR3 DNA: TGTGCCAGCAGGACCACTGGACAGCTCTCTGGGGCCAACGTCCTGACTTTC; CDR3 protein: CASRTTGQLSGANVLTF
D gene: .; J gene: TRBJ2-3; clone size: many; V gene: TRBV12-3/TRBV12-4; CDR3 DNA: TGTGCCAGCCGCAAGGAGGGGACATTCGCCACAGATACGCAGTATTTT; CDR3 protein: CASRKEGTFATDTQYF
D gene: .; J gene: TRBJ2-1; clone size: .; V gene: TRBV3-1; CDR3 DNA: TGTGCCAGCAGCCAAATGAGGAGCTCCTACAATGAGCAGTTCTTC; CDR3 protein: CASSQMRSSYNEQFF
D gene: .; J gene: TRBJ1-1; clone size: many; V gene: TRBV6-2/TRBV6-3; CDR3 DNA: TGTGCCAGCGGTAGAGGGGGGACTGAAGCTTTCTTT; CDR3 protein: CASGRGGTEAFF
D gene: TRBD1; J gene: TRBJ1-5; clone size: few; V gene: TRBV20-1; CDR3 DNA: TGCAGTGCTAGAGCTTTACAGGGGGGCAATCAGCCCCAGCATTTT; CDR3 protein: CSARALQGGNQPQHF
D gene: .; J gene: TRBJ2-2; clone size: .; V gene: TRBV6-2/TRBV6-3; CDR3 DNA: TGTGCCAGCAGCTTACTCGGGACGAGAACGGGCGGGGAGCTGTTTTTT; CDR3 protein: CASSLLGTRTGGELFF
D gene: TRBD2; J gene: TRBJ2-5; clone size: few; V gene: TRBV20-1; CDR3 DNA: TGCAGTGCTGTAGCGGGGGCAGAGACCCAGTACTTC; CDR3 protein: CSAVAGAETQYF
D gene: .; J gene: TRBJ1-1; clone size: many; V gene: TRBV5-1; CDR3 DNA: TGCGCCAGCAGCACCGGGAAACAGAACACTGAAGCTTTCTTT; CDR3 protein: CASSTGKQNTEAFF
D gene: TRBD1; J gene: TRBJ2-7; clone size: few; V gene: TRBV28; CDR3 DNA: TGTGCCAGCAGGGTGGGCGGGACAGGGTACTACGAGCAGTACTTC; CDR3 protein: CASRVGGTGYYEQYF
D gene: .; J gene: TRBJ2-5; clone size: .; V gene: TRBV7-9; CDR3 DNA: TGTGCCAGCAGCTTCGTTTCCGGGGAAGAGACCCAGTACTTC; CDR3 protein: CASSFVSGEETQYF
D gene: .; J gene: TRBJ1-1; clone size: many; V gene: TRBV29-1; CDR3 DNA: TGCAGCGTTGTGACAATGAACACTGAAGCTTTCTTT; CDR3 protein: CSVVTMNTEAFF
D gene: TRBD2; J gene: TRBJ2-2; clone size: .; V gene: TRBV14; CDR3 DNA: TGTGCCAGCAGCCAAGGGCTAGCGGGAGTATCCGGGGAGCTGTTTTTT; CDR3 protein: CASSQGLAGVSGELFF
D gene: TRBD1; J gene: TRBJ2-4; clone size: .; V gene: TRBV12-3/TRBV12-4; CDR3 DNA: TGTGCCAGCAGTGACAGGGGGCTGAACATTCAGTACTTC; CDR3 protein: CASSDRGLNIQYF
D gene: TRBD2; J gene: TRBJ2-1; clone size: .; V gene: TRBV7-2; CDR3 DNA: TGTGCCAGCAGCTTAGGTAGCGGGAGGGGTCTGTACAATGAGCAGTTCTTC; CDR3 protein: CASSLGSGRGLYNEQFF
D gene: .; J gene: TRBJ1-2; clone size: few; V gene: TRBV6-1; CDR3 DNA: TGTGCCAGCAGTGACATGGGTTATGGCTACACCTTC; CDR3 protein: CASSDMGYGYTF
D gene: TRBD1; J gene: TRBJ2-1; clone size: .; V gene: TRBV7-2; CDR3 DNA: TGTGCCAGCAGCTCCCGGGACAGGCCGACGAATGAGCAGTTCTTC; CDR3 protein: CASSSRDRPTNEQFF
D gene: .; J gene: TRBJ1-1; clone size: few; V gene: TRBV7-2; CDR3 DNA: TGTGCCAGCAGCTTTCAGGGGCTCGTGAACACTGAAGCTTTCTTT; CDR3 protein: CASSFQGLVNTEAFF
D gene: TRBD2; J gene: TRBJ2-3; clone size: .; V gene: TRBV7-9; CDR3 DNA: TGTGCCAGCAGCCTGAATCTAGCGGGGTCCACAGATACGCAGTATTTT; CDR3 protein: CASSLNLAGSTDTQYF
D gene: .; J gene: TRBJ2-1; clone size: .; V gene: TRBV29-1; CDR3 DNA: TGCAGCGTCAATAGACTAGGGTCCCCTGAGCAGTTCTTC; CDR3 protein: CSVNRLGSPEQFF
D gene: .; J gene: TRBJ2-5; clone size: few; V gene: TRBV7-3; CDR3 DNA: TGTGCCAGCAGCGCTACATATAAAGAGACCCAGTACTTC; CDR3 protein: CASSATYKETQYF
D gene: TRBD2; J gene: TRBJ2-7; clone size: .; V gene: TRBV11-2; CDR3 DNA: TGTGCCAGCAGCCCCCTTAGCGGGAGGTCAACCTACGAGCAGTACTTC; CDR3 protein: CASSPLSGRSTYEQYF
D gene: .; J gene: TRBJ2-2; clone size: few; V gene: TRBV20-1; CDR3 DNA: TGCAGTGCTCCGAAACTCGGGGGCACCGGGGAGCTGTTTTTT; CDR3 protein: CSAPKLGGTGELFF
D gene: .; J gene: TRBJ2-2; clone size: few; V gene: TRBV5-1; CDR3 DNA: TGCGCCAGCACCCTGGAGGGGGTACCCGGGGAGCTGTTTTTT; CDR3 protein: CASTLEGVPGELFF
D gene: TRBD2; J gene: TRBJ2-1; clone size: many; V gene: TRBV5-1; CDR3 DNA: TGCGCCAGCAGCTCCCTAGCGGGGGGGCAAGACAATGAGCAGTTCTTC; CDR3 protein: CASSSLAGGQDNEQFF
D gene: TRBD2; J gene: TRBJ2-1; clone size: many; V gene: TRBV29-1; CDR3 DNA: TGCAGCGCGGTACCGGGACTAGCGGTCCTCTCGCCGTACAATGAGCAGTTCTTC; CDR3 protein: CSAVPGLAVLSPYNEQFF
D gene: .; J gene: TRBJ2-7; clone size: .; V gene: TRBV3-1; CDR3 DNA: TGTGCCAGCAGCCCAGCGCTCGGGATTTCCCGCGAGCAGTACTTC; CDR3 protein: CASSPALGISREQYF
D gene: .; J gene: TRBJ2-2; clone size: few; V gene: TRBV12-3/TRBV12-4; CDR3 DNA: TGTGCCAGCACCCCGGAGGGGGGGGCGAACACCGGGGAGCTGTTTTTT; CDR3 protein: CASTPEGGANTGELFF
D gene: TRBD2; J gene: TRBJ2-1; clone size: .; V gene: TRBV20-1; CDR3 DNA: TGCAGTGCTAGCCCGGGACTAGCGGACCTCAATGAGCAGTTCTTC; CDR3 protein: CSASPGLADLNEQFF